A single sample gave rise to the 17 T cell receptor beta chains below, sequenced in a study of blood T cell repertoires in COVID-19. Data came from immunoSEQ multiplex PCR; TCRdb stores just in-frame clones and leaves some out. In the table there are about 210,000 clones, about four fifths of which are singletons. The specimen sequenced was PBMCs or T cells enriched from blood (not recorded which). The receptors were sampled from a woman aged 45-60 years with acute COVID-19.

This clone has a handful of counts. This chain connects TRBV7-9 to TRBJ1-2; TRBD1 matches at 8 bases. CDR1 and CDR2 (germline): SEHNR, FQNEAQ (reference sequence). This CDR3 contains 14 residues. Trimming removed 2 bases from V and 7 bases from J; junction bases left unmatched: 6. CDR3 coding DNA: TGTGCCAGCAGCTTAACGCAGGGGGCTGGTGGCTACACCTTC. This translates into CASSLTQGAGGYTF.

The V and J genes are TRBV24-1 and TRBJ1-5; TRBD1 aligns across 10 bases. The CDR3 sequence is 16 residues long. In germline, CDR1 is KGHDR, CDR2 SFDVKD. Trimming removed 2 bases from V and 7 bases from J; junction bases left unmatched: 7. CDR3 region: CATSDSTGGGRQPQHF. The CDR3 nucleotides are TGTGCCACCAGTGATTCGACAGGGGGCGGTAGACAGCCCCAGCATTTT.

This clone has just one count. This chain connects TRBV28 to TRBJ1-5, with D possibly matching TRBD1 (6 bases). The CDR3 extends over 16 amino acids. CDR1 MDHEN and CDR2 SYDVKM come from the germline V gene. With 3 bases removed from V and 0 bases from J, the gap between germline ends came to 12 bases. CDR3 sequence: CASSLGGLSSNQPQHF. In DNA, the CDR3 is TGTGCCAGCAGTTTGGGGGGGCTGAGTAGCAATCAGCCCCAGCATTTT.

The chain has TRBV27 and TRBJ2-7; 7 bases agree with TRBD1. The CDR3 runs to 14 residues. Trimming at V came to 5 bases and at J to 2 bases, leaving 6 bases not matched to a gene. Germline values: CDR1 MNHEY, CDR2 SMNVEV (reference sequence). In nucleotides, the CDR3 is TGTGCCAGCAGTATACCGGGACAGCCCTACGAGCAGTACTTC. It is translated as CASSIPGQPYEQYF.

This clone was seen a few times. V is TRBV4-3 and J is TRBJ2-7, with 9 positions matching TRBD2. In germline, CDR1 is LGHNA, CDR2 YSLEER. This CDR3 is built from 15 residues. Unmatched junction bases numbered 6, after V lost 0 bases and J lost 6 bases. As DNA, the CDR3 is TGCGCCAGCAGCCAAGAGGCTAGCGGGATCAGCGAGCAGTACTTC. Amino acids: CASSQEASGISEQYF.

The rearrangement uses TRBV7-9 and TRBJ2-2, with a tentative D call TRBD2 (6 bases). Deletions cut 2 bases from V and 3 bases from J, with 10 bases between. The length of the CDR3 is 15 residues. Germline assignment: CDR1 SEHNR and CDR2 FQNEAQ (reference sequence). CDR3 sequence (DNA): TGTGCCAGCAGCTTACGAGCGGGTTACACCGGGGAGCTGTTTTTT. This codes for CASSLRAGYTGELFF.

This chain links TRBV4-3 with TRBJ2-7, with a tentative D call TRBD1 (5 bases). The V end was cut by 0 bases, the J end by 5 bases, with 8 bases between. The germline V gene encodes CDR1 LGHNA and CDR2 YSLEER. The CDR3 contains 13 residues. The CDR3 DNA follows: TGCGCCAGCAGCCAAGAAGCAGGGAACGAGCAGTACTTC. Protein sequence: CASSQEAGNEQYF.

This clone was seen a single time. The chain couples TRBV19 to TRBJ2-1; 10 bases are shared with TRBD1. The CDR3 spans 16 residues. Looked up from germline, CDR1 is LNHDA and CDR2 is SQIVND (reference sequence). The trim removed 5 bases at V and 3 bases at J, leaving 7 bases unmatched. This CDR3 reads CASSPGRTGGYNEQFF. The DNA of the CDR3 is TGTGCCAGTAGTCCAGGTCGGACAGGGGGCTACAATGAGCAGTTCTTC.

The chain combines TRBV10-2 with TRBJ1-1; the D gene is possibly TRBD1 (6 bases). V was cut by 7 bases and J by 0 bases, with 12 bases left in between. The CDR3 is made up of 14 amino acids. Germline V lookup: CDR1 WSHSY, CDR2 SAAADI. CDR3 sequence: CASTLGGLNTEAFF. DNA for the CDR3: TGCGCCAGCACTCTAGGGGGATTGAACACTGAAGCTTTCTTT.

This chain connects TRBV19 to TRBJ1-4; D remains ambiguous. Germline V lookup: CDR1 LNHDA, CDR2 SQIVND (reference sequence). V lost 4 bases, J lost 1 base, and 10 bases lay in between. This CDR3 contains 15 residues. CDR3 nucleotide sequence: TGTGCCAGTAGTAGACAAAGCAAAACTAATGAAAAACTGTTTTTT. Translated, it gives CASSRQSKTNEKLFF. Complete variable domain (other parts from reference TRBV19 and TRBJ1-4): DGGITQSPKYLFRKEGQNVTLSCEQNLNHDAMYWYRQDPGQGLRLIYYSQIVNDFQKGDIAEGYSVSREKKESFPLTVTSAQKNPTAFYLCASSRQSKTNEKLFFGSGTQLSVL.

This clone was found once. The V and J genes are TRBV6-5 and TRBJ1-5; D is undetermined. The CDR3 covers 14 residues. The germline V and J ends were trimmed by 6 bases and 3 bases, with 12 bases remaining between them. Germline V gene sequence: CDR1 MNHEY, CDR2 SVGAGI. CDR3 region: CASRVNSDNQPQHF. As DNA, the CDR3 is TGTGCCAGCAGGGTGAATTCAGACAATCAGCCCCAGCATTTT.

The chain combines TRBV28 with TRBJ2-7; TRBD1 matches 9 bases. The CDR3 is made up of 15 amino acids. V lost 4 bases, J lost 4 bases, and 8 bases stayed unmatched. The germline V gene has CDR1 MDHEN and CDR2 SYDVKM. In DNA form, the CDR3 reads TGTGCCAGCAGTTCCGCCGGGACAGGGTTGTACGAGCAGTACTTC. It yields the protein CASSSAGTGLYEQYF.

The chain combines TRBV28 with TRBJ2-2, with D unclear. Germline CDR1 reads MDHEN; CDR2 reads SYDVKM. V lost 7 bases, J lost 5 bases, and 14 bases lay in between. The CDR3 runs 14 residues. CDR3 protein: CASNSLAATGELFF. CDR3 bases: TGTGCCAGCAACTCTCTCGCCGCTACCGGGGAGCTGTTTTTT.

The CDR3: CASSSRGTGGLGYTF. In DNA, the CDR3 is TGTGCCAGCAGTTCCAGGGGGACAGGGGGTCTTGGCTACACCTTC. This chain links TRBV28 with TRBJ1-2; TRBD1 matches 11 bases. Trimming at V came to 4 bases and at J to 7 bases, leaving 8 bases not matched to a gene. Germline values: CDR1 MDHEN, CDR2 SYDVKM. This CDR3 region has 15 residues.

The chain recombines TRBV19 with TRBJ2-7; TRBD2 agrees at 8 bases. Germline CDR1 LNHDA, CDR2 SQIVND (reference sequence). The CDR3 consists of 15 residues. Germline trimming cut 1 base from V and 3 bases from J; bases unmatched to any gene: 5. As DNA, the CDR3 is TGTGCCAGTAGTATAGGTTCGGGAGGGGGCTACGAGCAGTACTTC. Translated, it gives CASSIGSGGGYEQYF.

V gene TRBV7-8 combines with J gene TRBJ2-7; D is ambiguous. The CDR3 consists of 14 residues. Per the germline V gene, CDR1 is SGHVS and CDR2 is FQNEAQ. V dropped 0 bases and J dropped 2 bases, with 8 bases sitting between them. The CDR3 is CASSLAPGPYEQYF. The CDR3 DNA follows: TGTGCCAGCAGCTTAGCCCCAGGTCCCTACGAGCAGTACTTC.

This chain links TRBV7-2 with TRBJ2-7, with 8 bases aligning to TRBD2. V dropped 3 bases and J dropped 4; count of bases not matched to a gene: 2. The CDR3 extends over 13 amino acids. The V gene's germline CDR1 is SGHTA and CDR2 FQGNSA. The CDR3: CASSFSGVYEQYF. CDR3 in DNA: TGTGCCAGCAGCTTTAGCGGGGTATACGAGCAGTACTTC.